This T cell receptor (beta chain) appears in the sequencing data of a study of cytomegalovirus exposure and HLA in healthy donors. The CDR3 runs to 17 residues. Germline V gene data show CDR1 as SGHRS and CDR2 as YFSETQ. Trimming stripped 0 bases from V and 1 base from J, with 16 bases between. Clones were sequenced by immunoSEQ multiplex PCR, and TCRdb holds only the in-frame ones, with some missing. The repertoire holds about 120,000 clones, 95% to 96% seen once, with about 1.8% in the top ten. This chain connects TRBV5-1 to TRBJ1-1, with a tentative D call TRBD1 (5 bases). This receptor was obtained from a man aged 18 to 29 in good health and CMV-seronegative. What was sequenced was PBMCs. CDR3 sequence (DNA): TGCGCCAGCAGCTTGGCCGAAGAAGGGGCTCGGAACACTGAAGCTTTCTTT. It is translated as CASSLAEEGARNTEAFF.